This T cell receptor (beta chain) is from a study of human T cells and chemical hapten exposure. Overall study context: Skin on the upper inner arm, about 2 cm by about 2 cm in size, was sensitized with 2% DPC. While the approximately 22-week study was under way, patients received diphenylcyclopropenone on the scalp every week.

CDR1 SGHVS and CDR2 FQNEAQ come from the germline V gene. The V and J ends lost 4 bases and 0 bases respectively, with 10 bases between them. The CDR3 totals 15 residues. Original analysis: Samples held a median of around 96,000 TCRs, range roughly 20,000–690,600. TCRdb re-called the RACE reads with MiXCR, one entry per CDR3 protein. TCRdb, not the original authors, processed these V and J calls. The sample includes 70,000 to 75,000 distinct CDR3 sequences, approximately 35% seen only once; the top ten take roughly 10%. As to time point: patch test 1, 2 weeks after DPC sensitization. Treatment reported: therapeutic diphenylcyclopropenone sensitization with weekly scalp DPC. The study extracted total RNA from unfractionated whole blood.

This clonotype originated in a man aged 40-49 years with alopecia areata. Some clones in this sample may be carry-over from other donors' samples. The rearrangement uses TRBV7-8 and TRBJ1-5; tentative D call: TRBD1 (6 bases). The specimen was whole blood, collected in connection with sensitization to the hapten diphenylcyclopropenone (DPC). Here the CDR3 DNA reads TGTGCCAGCAGCTATTACAGGGATAGCAATCAGCCCCAGCATTTT. Its protein product is CASSYYRDSNQPQHF.